The clone carrying this T cell receptor (beta chain) came up once. The sample comes from a study of blood T cell repertoires in COVID-19. How the authors handled the data: Estimates of nucleated cell counts were drawn from the amplification of reference gene primers. Assay used: immunoSEQ multiplex PCR; TCRdb lists only in-frame clones, some missing. The DNA gave D and trimming, while V, J and clone size come from that table. This sample yields about 400,000 clones, of which 86% are seen a single time; about 1.5% belongs to the top ten. The length of the CDR3 is 15 residues. V gave up 8 bases and J gave up 2 bases, with 17 bases separating them. CDR1 is SNHLY, CDR2 FYNNEI, per germline.

The TCR was taken from a woman in her twenties or thirties with active or convalescent COVID-19. Sequenced: peripheral blood. The chain has TRBV2 and TRBJ2-3; D might be TRBD2 (5 bases). As DNA, the CDR3 is TGTGCCAGCTTTCGAGGGCTAGATCCCACAGATACGCAGTATTTT. Amino acid sequence: CASFRGLDPTDTQYF.